This T cell receptor beta chain was retrieved from a study of control samples from healthy donors and cancer patients. Remarks on this clone: Sequence at one end of the junction differs from germline and may be a read error.

The CDR3 has 17 residues. The V gene's germline CDR1 is SGHNT and CDR2 YENEEA. Libraries were prepared by immunoSEQ multiplex PCR; TCRdb keeps only in-frame clonotypes and omits some of them. The table records 90,000 to 110,000 clones, about four fifths of them present only once. The sequenced sample consisted of blood. The clonotype comes from a woman aged 45-65 years in good health. The chain recombines TRBV11-3 with TRBJ2-2, with 14 bases lining up with TRBD2. CDR3 nucleotide sequence: TGTGCCCGCAGGCCGACTAGCGGGGGGGCGGACACCGGGGAGCTGTTTTTT. Residues: CARRPTSGGADTGELFF.